This T cell receptor beta chain appears in the sequencing data of a study of blood T cells in healthy people across ages. Points from the study as a whole: Unsorted PBMCs prevented conclusive naive versus antigen-experienced comparison. Lack of knowledge of donor CMV status possibly confounded expanded clonotype changes.

V was trimmed by 5 bases and J by 4 bases, leaving 9 bases between them. The CDR3 has 12 amino acids. This clonotype was counted many times. Its matching antigen is unknown. For the second PCR, which ran for 7 to 11 cycles, a sample-barcoded 5' primer and a J-beta primer mix were used. Per sample, CDR3-containing paired-end reads numbered at least 2.5 million. TCRdb re-analysed the 5' RACE reads in MiXCR, keeping a single row per CDR3 protein. The sample carries 1.5 million to 2 million distinct CDR3 sequences, over 25% recorded once. The genes are TRBV12-3 or TRBV12-4 and TRBJ2-7; D unresolved. This TCR derives from a woman in her 30s in good health. The sequencing sample was made of blood. This CDR3 is CASSPREYEQYF. The CDR3 nucleotides read TGTGCCAGCAGTCCCCGAGAGTACGAGCAGTACTTC.